This T cell receptor (beta chain) is drawn from a study of graft-versus-host responses after intestinal transplantation. Here immunoSEQ multiplex PCR was the method, and the copy in TCRdb shows in-frame clones only, minus some. The profile covers some 76,000 clones, with over 75% appearing a single time and roughly 8% taken by the ten largest. V gave up 7 bases and J gave up 3 bases, with 9 bases separating them. In germline, CDR1 is SGHRS, CDR2 YFSETQ. CDR3 length: 12 residues. As concerns this clone: Antigen unknown.

The source was unstimulated CD8+ T cells sorted from spleen or lymph node cells, collected before transplant. This sequence originates from a human donor who was the organ donor for an intestinal transplant. The genes are TRBV5-1 and TRBJ2-3; tentatively, D is TRBD2 (6 bases). The CDR3 DNA reads TGCGCCAGCGGAGGGGTTACAGATACGCAGTATTTT. Amino acid sequence: CASGGVTDTQYF.